A selection of T cell receptor beta chains follows, all from one sample in a study of shared clonotypes between healthy human individuals. TCRdb's table, derived via immunoSEQ multiplex PCR, lists solely in-frame clones and lacks some. This sample yields around 2.1 million clones, of which approximately 94% are seen a single time; roughly 0.13% belongs to the top ten. The sequenced sample was naive CD4+ T cells sorted from blood. The receptors here all came from a man in his late teens or twenties in good health. CDR3s include the opening cysteine and the closing phenylalanine or tryptophan. The D gene is left open where the match is weak. Size values are once, few and many counts, or a class for expanded clones, and some rows have none.

V gene: TRBV5-4; D gene: NA; J gene: TRBJ2-5; clone size: NA; CDR3 protein: CASSGRGGTKQETQYF; CDR3 DNA: TGTGCCAGCAGCGGCAGGGGGGGAACAAAGCAAGAGACCCAGTACTTC
V gene: TRBV11-2; D gene: TRBD1; J gene: TRBJ2-1; clone size: NA; CDR3 protein: CASRRPGQGSTQRFF; CDR3 DNA: TGTGCCAGCAGACGACCGGGACAGGGATCCACGCAGCGGTTCTTC
V gene: TRBV10-3; D gene: TRBD2; J gene: TRBJ2-3; clone size: NA; CDR3 protein: CAIGTSGALPDTQYF; CDR3 DNA: TGTGCCATTGGGACTAGCGGGGCCCTGCCAGATACGCAGTATTTT
V gene: TRBV6-6; D gene: TRBD1; J gene: TRBJ1-2; clone size: NA; CDR3 protein: CASSPPGQGNGYTF; CDR3 DNA: TGTGCCAGCAGCCCCCCCGGACAGGGCAATGGCTACACCTTC
V gene: TRBV4-1; D gene: NA; J gene: TRBJ2-1; clone size: NA; CDR3 protein: CASSQGESRGRRYNEQFF; CDR3 DNA: TGCGCCAGCAGCCAAGGGGAAAGCAGAGGACGACGGTACAATGAGCAGTTCTTC
V gene: TRBV5-1; D gene: NA; J gene: TRBJ1-1; clone size: NA; CDR3 protein: CASSPRPGIPEAFF; CDR3 DNA: TGCGCCAGCAGCCCCAGGCCCGGGATCCCTGAAGCTTTCTTT
V gene: TRBV6-1; D gene: NA; J gene: TRBJ1-5; clone size: NA; CDR3 protein: CASFDPDRRPQHF; CDR3 DNA: TGTGCCAGCTTCGACCCGGATAGACGGCCCCAGCATTTT
V gene: TRBV9; D gene: TRBD2; J gene: TRBJ2-1; clone size: NA; CDR3 protein: CASSVGGTGLAGVGEQFF; CDR3 DNA: TGTGCCAGCAGCGTAGGAGGGACGGGACTAGCGGGAGTCGGCGAGCAGTTCTTC
V gene: TRBV6-1; D gene: NA; J gene: TRBJ1-2; clone size: once; CDR3 protein: CASSVQQEGYTF; CDR3 DNA: TGTGCCAGCAGTGTCCAGCAAGAGGGCTACACCTTC
V gene: TRBV5-1; D gene: NA; J gene: TRBJ2-1; clone size: NA; CDR3 protein: CASSQVGLALSNEQFF; CDR3 DNA: TGCGCCAGCAGCCAGGTTGGGCTAGCGTTATCGAATGAGCAGTTCTTC
V gene: TRBV20-1; D gene: NA; J gene: TRBJ2-5; clone size: NA; CDR3 protein: CSARGEETQYF; CDR3 DNA: TGCAGCGCCAGGGGGGAGGAGACCCAGTACTTC
V gene: TRBV6-6; D gene: NA; J gene: TRBJ2-7; clone size: NA; CDR3 protein: CASSASGGLTYEQYF; CDR3 DNA: TGTGCCAGCAGTGCCTCGGGGGGCCTCACCTACGAGCAGTACTTC
V gene: TRBV7-2; D gene: NA; J gene: TRBJ1-4; clone size: NA; CDR3 protein: CASSWGGNEKLFF; CDR3 DNA: TGTGCCAGCAGCTGGGGAGGTAATGAAAAACTGTTTTTT
V gene: TRBV28; D gene: TRBD1; J gene: TRBJ2-7; clone size: NA; CDR3 protein: CASSTGTGVYEQYF; CDR3 DNA: TGTGCCAGCAGTACCGGGACAGGCGTTTACGAGCAGTACTTC
V gene: TRBV25-1; D gene: NA; J gene: TRBJ1-2; clone size: NA; CDR3 protein: CASSTGGVYGYTF; CDR3 DNA: TGTGCCAGCTCGACGGGAGGGGTCTATGGCTACACCTTC
V gene: TRBV2; D gene: NA; J gene: TRBJ2-7; clone size: NA; CDR3 protein: CASRQVSYEQYF; CDR3 DNA: TGTGCCAGCCGACAGGTCTCCTACGAGCAGTACTTC
V gene: TRBV18; D gene: NA; J gene: TRBJ2-7; clone size: NA; CDR3 protein: CASSPFSGPYEQYF; CDR3 DNA: TGTGCCAGCTCACCCTTTTCGGGGCCCTACGAGCAGTACTTC
V gene: TRBV7-9; D gene: TRBD2; J gene: TRBJ2-2; clone size: NA; CDR3 protein: CASDRAGVSYTGELFF; CDR3 DNA: TGTGCCAGCGATCGGGCGGGAGTTTCGTACACCGGGGAGCTGTTTTTT
V gene: TRBV7-2; D gene: NA; J gene: TRBJ2-2; clone size: NA; CDR3 protein: CASSFSSNTGELFF; CDR3 DNA: TGTGCCAGCAGCTTTTCCTCAAACACCGGGGAGCTGTTTTTT
V gene: TRBV7-9; D gene: NA; J gene: TRBJ2-1; clone size: NA; CDR3 protein: CASSQQGGQFF; CDR3 DNA: TGTGCCAGCAGCCAACAGGGCGGACAGTTCTTC
V gene: TRBV28; D gene: TRBD1; J gene: TRBJ1-5; clone size: NA; CDR3 protein: CASSPTGGLNQPQHF; CDR3 DNA: TGTGCCAGCAGTCCTACAGGGGGCCTCAATCAGCCCCAGCATTTT
V gene: TRBV6-5; D gene: TRBD1; J gene: TRBJ1-1; clone size: NA; CDR3 protein: CASSPDRVSGTEAFF; CDR3 DNA: TGTGCCAGCAGTCCCGACAGGGTGTCGGGCACTGAAGCTTTCTTT
V gene: TRBV2; D gene: NA; J gene: TRBJ1-3; clone size: once; CDR3 protein: CASSEAPGPISGNTIYF; CDR3 DNA: TGTGCCAGCAGTGAAGCGCCGGGACCGATCTCTGGAAACACCATATATTTT
V gene: TRBV29-1; D gene: TRBD2; J gene: TRBJ2-1; clone size: once; CDR3 protein: CSVLGLVPFNEQFF; CDR3 DNA: TGCAGCGTCCTAGGACTAGTCCCGTTCAATGAGCAGTTCTTC
V gene: TRBV7-3; D gene: TRBD1; J gene: TRBJ2-7; clone size: NA; CDR3 protein: CASSPGGRYEQYF; CDR3 DNA: TGTGCCAGCAGCCCAGGGGGTCGTTACGAGCAGTACTTC
V gene: TRBV5-1; D gene: TRBD2; J gene: TRBJ2-7; clone size: NA; CDR3 protein: CASSLSWEGEQYF; CDR3 DNA: TGCGCCAGCAGCTTGTCCTGGGAGGGCGAGCAGTACTTC
V gene: TRBV27; D gene: TRBD1; J gene: TRBJ1-1; clone size: NA; CDR3 protein: CARPGGDRDKNTEAFF; CDR3 DNA: TGTGCCAGGCCAGGCGGGGACAGGGACAAGAACACTGAAGCTTTCTTT
V gene: TRBV15; D gene: NA; J gene: TRBJ2-7; clone size: NA; CDR3 protein: CATSRDRILEQYF; CDR3 DNA: TGTGCCACCAGCAGAGATCGGATCCTTGAGCAGTACTTC
V gene: TRBV5-5; D gene: TRBD2; J gene: TRBJ2-7; clone size: NA; CDR3 protein: CASSAFLAGYYEQYF; CDR3 DNA: TGTGCCAGCAGCGCCTTCCTAGCGGGCTACTACGAGCAGTACTTC
V gene: TRBV4-1; D gene: NA; J gene: TRBJ1-3; clone size: NA; CDR3 protein: CASRSFIGSGNTIYF; CDR3 DNA: TGCGCCAGCAGGAGTTTCATCGGCTCTGGAAACACCATATATTTT
V gene: TRBV10-3; D gene: NA; J gene: TRBJ2-7; clone size: NA; CDR3 protein: CAIGAGAVYEQYF; CDR3 DNA: TGTGCCATCGGGGCAGGGGCGGTCTACGAGCAGTACTTC
V gene: TRBV5-1; D gene: TRBD2; J gene: TRBJ2-1; clone size: NA; CDR3 protein: CASSMVAGAHNEQFF; CDR3 DNA: TGCGCCAGCAGTATGGTAGCGGGAGCCCACAATGAGCAGTTCTTC
V gene: TRBV27; D gene: NA; J gene: TRBJ1-4; clone size: NA; CDR3 protein: CASSQGQKLFF; CDR3 DNA: TGTGCCAGCAGTCAGGGGCAAAAACTGTTTTTT
V gene: TRBV30; D gene: TRBD1; J gene: TRBJ2-7; clone size: NA; CDR3 protein: CAWSRGPQGTYEQYF; CDR3 DNA: TGTGCCTGGAGCCGAGGACCACAGGGGACCTACGAGCAGTACTTC
V gene: TRBV6-5; D gene: TRBD1; J gene: TRBJ1-6; clone size: NA; CDR3 protein: CASSGDRASALHF; CDR3 DNA: TGTGCCAGCAGTGGGGACAGGGCGTCGGCCCTCCACTTT
V gene: TRBV30; D gene: NA; J gene: TRBJ2-3; clone size: NA; CDR3 protein: CAWSADIHPITDTQYF; CDR3 DNA: TGTGCCTGGAGTGCGGACATTCATCCAATCACAGATACGCAGTATTTT
V gene: TRBV2; D gene: NA; J gene: TRBJ1-1; clone size: NA; CDR3 protein: CASSGSGTRAFF; CDR3 DNA: TGTGCCAGCAGTGGGTCGGGGACAAGAGCTTTCTTT
V gene: TRBV10-3; D gene: NA; J gene: TRBJ2-1; clone size: NA; CDR3 protein: CAITAESSYNEQFF; CDR3 DNA: TGTGCCATCACGGCCGAAAGCTCCTACAATGAGCAGTTCTTC
V gene: TRBV7-9; D gene: TRBD1; J gene: TRBJ2-1; clone size: NA; CDR3 protein: CASSPGQGAWNEQFF; CDR3 DNA: TGTGCCAGCAGCCCGGGACAGGGGGCGTGGAATGAGCAGTTCTTC
V gene: TRBV6-5; D gene: NA; J gene: TRBJ1-6; clone size: NA; CDR3 protein: CASSATGESSPLHF; CDR3 DNA: TGTGCCAGCAGCGCGACTGGGGAGAGTTCACCCCTCCACTTT
V gene: TRBV27; D gene: NA; J gene: TRBJ1-2; clone size: few; CDR3 protein: CASSPRQITPGYTF; CDR3 DNA: TGTGCCAGCAGTCCACGACAGATTACTCCTGGCTACACCTTC
V gene: TRBV7-2; D gene: NA; J gene: TRBJ2-7; clone size: NA; CDR3 protein: CASTTPPTPYEQYF; CDR3 DNA: TGTGCCAGCACAACCCCCCCTACTCCCTACGAGCAGTACTTC
V gene: TRBV29-1; D gene: NA; J gene: TRBJ2-7; clone size: NA; CDR3 protein: CSVREGGGYEQYF; CDR3 DNA: TGCAGCGTCCGAGAAGGGGGAGGGTACGAGCAGTACTTC
V gene: TRBV29-1; D gene: TRBD2; J gene: TRBJ2-7; clone size: NA; CDR3 protein: CSVIPGGYEQYF; CDR3 DNA: TGCAGCGTAATCCCGGGGGGGTACGAGCAGTACTTC
V gene: TRBV29-1; D gene: NA; J gene: TRBJ1-1; clone size: once; CDR3 protein: CSYWPYQKHTEAFF; CDR3 DNA: TGCAGCTACTGGCCGTACCAAAAACATACTGAAGCTTTCTTT
V gene: TRBV19; D gene: NA; J gene: TRBJ1-1; clone size: NA; CDR3 protein: CASSTQRNTEAFF; CDR3 DNA: TGTGCCAGTAGTACACAGCGGAACACTGAAGCTTTCTTT
V gene: TRBV4-1; D gene: NA; J gene: TRBJ1-1; clone size: few; CDR3 protein: CASSHLLSNTEAFF; CDR3 DNA: TGCGCCAGCAGCCACCTTTTGTCCAACACTGAAGCTTTCTTT
V gene: TRBV5-1; D gene: TRBD2; J gene: TRBJ2-2; clone size: NA; CDR3 protein: CASSFLAGGKPGELFF; CDR3 DNA: TGCGCCAGCAGCTTTCTAGCGGGAGGGAAGCCCGGGGAGCTGTTTTTT
V gene: TRBV7-2; D gene: TRBD2; J gene: TRBJ2-3; clone size: NA; CDR3 protein: CASSLVPGTSGRDTQYF; CDR3 DNA: TGTGCCAGCAGCTTGGTGCCCGGGACTAGCGGGAGAGATACGCAGTATTTT